The 32 T cell receptor beta chains in this list originate from one sample, sequenced in a study of cytomegalovirus exposure and HLA in healthy donors. Generated by immunoSEQ multiplex PCR, the TCRdb table keeps only in-frame clones and is missing some. The sample has approximately 97,000 clones; approximately 93% are singletons. The sample consisted of PBMCs. These receptors were collected from a woman between 25 and 40 years old in good health and CMV-seropositive.

The genes are TRBV5-1 and TRBJ2-3; 7 bases map to TRBD1. Germline lookup yields CDR1 SGHRS and CDR2 YFSETQ. The CDR3 loop spans 15 amino acids. The J segment lost 3 bases and the V segment lost 4 bases, leaving 8 bases of the junction unmatched. CDR3 sequence (DNA): TGCGCCAGCAGCCGTGACAGGGTGCGGACAGATACGCAGTATTTT. Its translation: CASSRDRVRTDTQYF.

The chain carries TRBV5-8 and TRBJ2-5; 12 bases line up with TRBD2. The CDR3 contains 16 residues. Per the germline V gene, CDR1 is SGHTS and CDR2 is YDEGEE. The V and J ends lost 3 bases and 3 bases, in that order; junction bases with no gene match: 6. CDR3: CASSSGLAGLKETQYF. The CDR3 nucleotides are TGTGCCAGCAGCTCTGGACTAGCGGGACTAAAAGAGACCCAGTACTTC.

J is TRBJ1-5 and V is TRBV6-1; 8 positions agree with TRBD1. V dropped 6 bases and J dropped 6; count of bases not matched to a gene: 7. Per germline, CDR1 MNHNS and CDR2 SASEGT. The CDR3 contains 14 residues. The CDR3 protein is CASSGGQGSQPQHF. CDR3 bases: TGTGCCAGCAGCGGCGGACAGGGCAGTCAGCCCCAGCATTTT.

The chain employs TRBV7-6 and TRBJ1-1, with D uncertain. Germline CDR1 SGHVS, CDR2 FNYEAQ. V shed 1 base and J shed 0 bases, with 9 bases lying between them. There are 15 residues in the CDR3. This CDR3 reads CASSLGRGLNTEAFF. The CDR3 DNA is TGTGCCAGCAGCTTAGGCAGAGGCTTGAACACTGAAGCTTTCTTT.

This chain uses TRBV5-5 with TRBJ2-7, with 14 nucleotides matching TRBD2. CDR1 is SGHKS, CDR2 YYEKEE, per germline (reference sequence). V shed 4 bases and J 3 bases; nucleotides not matched to a gene: 3. This CDR3 comprises 15 residues. This CDR3 is CASSPGTSGGYEQYF. The CDR3 bases are TGTGCCAGCAGCCCCGGGACTAGCGGGGGCTACGAGCAGTACTTC. The whole variable domain, filled in from reference TRBV5-5 and TRBJ2-7, reads DAGVTQSPTHLIKTRGQQVTLRCSPISGHKSVSWYQQVLGQGPQFIFQYYEKEERGRGNFPDRFSARQFPNYSSELNVNALLLGDSALYLCASSPGTSGGYEQYFGPGTRLTVT.

In DNA form, the CDR3 reads TGTGCCAGCAGGGTGGACGGGAACTACGAGCAGTACTTC. It is translated as CASRVDGNYEQYF. The chain is built from TRBV2 and TRBJ2-7; a weak D match, TRBD2 (5 bases). Trimming stripped 6 bases from V and 3 bases from J, with 12 bases between. The length of the CDR3 is 13 residues. The V gene's germline CDR1 is SNHLY and CDR2 FYNNEI.

The chain couples TRBV6-5 to TRBJ2-7; D ambiguous. Trimming shortened V by 8 bases and J by 4 bases, and 9 bases separated the two germline ends. The CDR3 contains 11 residues. Per germline, CDR1 MNHEY and CDR2 SVGAGI. CDR3 in amino acids: CASVERYEQYF. CDR3 nucleotide sequence: TGTGCCAGCGTTGAACGGTACGAGCAGTACTTC.

DNA for the CDR3: TGCGCCAGCAGTGAGTCGAGTCCAGGGCTGGTCACTGAAGCTTTCTTT. This sequence encodes CASSESSPGLVTEAFF. The V gene is TRBV10-1, the J gene TRBJ1-1; weak D call: TRBD1 (5 bases). The CDR3 spans 16 residues. From germline, CDR1 is WNHNN and CDR2 SYGVQD (reference sequence). Trimming shortened V by 0 bases and J by 4 bases, and 15 bases separated the two germline ends.

The genes are TRBV5-4 and TRBJ1-1, with D possibly TRBD1 on 5 matching bases. V was cut by 0 bases and J by 4 bases, with 7 bases left in between. The CDR3 length is 13 residues. CDR1 and CDR2 from the germline V gene are SGHNT and YYREEE (reference sequence). CDR3 coding DNA: TGTGCCAGCAGCTTGGTCGACAGCACTGAAGCTTTCTTT. It yields the protein CASSLVDSTEAFF.

The chain has TRBV7-3 and TRBJ2-1, with TRBD2 matching 11 bases. V gave up 5 bases and J gave up 2 bases; unmatched junction bases: 2. Germline-derived CDR1 and CDR2 are SGHTA and FQGTGA. The CDR3 is 15 residues long. CDR3 nucleotide sequence: TGTGCCAGCAGCCCGACTAGCGGGACCTACAATGAGCAGTTCTTC. It codes for CASSPTSGTYNEQFF.

The chain has TRBV25-1 and TRBJ1-2, with 8 bases lining up with TRBD1. The CDR3 spans 14 residues. J lost 8 bases, V lost 4 bases, and 9 bases had no gene match. Germline CDR1 is MGHDK and CDR2 is SYGVNS. The CDR3 DNA reads as TGTGCCAGCAGTGTGGGGCAGGGGGCGAGGGGCTACACCTTC. Translating gives CASSVGQGARGYTF.

Details on this clone: In the same sample, other DNA sequences code for this CDR3. The chain employs TRBV18 and TRBJ2-3; D is undetermined. This CDR3 is built from 14 residues. Per germline, CDR1 KGHSH and CDR2 LQKENI. The ends were cut back, 0 bases at V and 2 bases at J, with 6 bases in the middle. CDR3 loop: CASSPPSSTDTQYF. The CDR3 DNA reads TGTGCCAGCTCACCACCGTCATCCACAGATACGCAGTATTTT.

This clone was picked up one time. The genes are TRBV25-1 and TRBJ1-3; D perhaps matches TRBD1 (6 bases). Germline CDR1 and CDR2: MGHDK and SYGVNS. V lost 6 bases and J 1 base, leaving 13 bases between the germline ends. The CDR3 is made up of 15 amino acids. CDR3 nucleotide sequence: TGTGCCAGCAGACTAGGGGGTGCTTCTGGAAACACCATATATTTT. It is translated as CASRLGGASGNTIYF.

V usage is TRBV9 and J usage is TRBJ2-1; TRBD2 matches at 12 bases. Trimming at V came to 4 bases and at J to 5 bases, leaving 10 bases not matched to a gene. The CDR3 is made up of 17 amino acids. Germline V gives CDR1 SGDLS, CDR2 YYNGEE. The CDR3 loop reads CASSPRLAGDRNNEQFF. The CDR3 region has the DNA TGTGCCAGCAGCCCACGACTAGCGGGAGATAGGAACAATGAGCAGTTCTTC.

This rearrangement joins TRBV6-5 to TRBJ2-5, with 9 bases that match TRBD1. The germline CDR1 and CDR2 sequences are MNHEY and SVGAGI. V lost 7 bases and J lost 5; bases outside the gene matches: 8. CDR3 length: 14 residues. The CDR3 sequence: CASTKRQGGETQYF. Written as DNA, the CDR3 is TGTGCCAGCACTAAACGACAGGGGGGGGAGACCCAGTACTTC.

The rearrangement joins TRBV7-9 to TRBJ2-1, with a weak D call TRBD2 (5 bases). This CDR3 has 16 amino acids. The ends were cut back, 5 bases at V and 11 bases at J, with 25 bases in the middle. Germline CDR1 and CDR2: SEHNR and FQNEAQ (reference sequence). CDR3 sequence reads: CASSPSGSSLSLKQFF. The DNA for the CDR3 is TGTGCCAGCAGCCCCTCGGGGAGTAGTCTCAGCCTCAAGCAGTTCTTC.

V is TRBV28 and J is TRBJ2-1; 7 bases align to TRBD1. V dropped 2 bases and J dropped 5; count of bases not matched to a gene: 12. Germline V gives CDR1 MDHEN, CDR2 SYDVKM. The CDR3 length is 17 residues. The CDR3 region is CASSLALTRDSNNEQFF. DNA of the CDR3: TGTGCCAGCAGTTTAGCGCTCACCCGGGACAGTAACAATGAGCAGTTCTTC. Full variable domain (missing parts from reference TRBV28 and TRBJ2-1): DVKVTQSSRYLVKRTGEKVFLECVQDMDHENMFWYRQDPGLGLRLIYFSYDVKMKEKGDIPEGYSVSREKKERFSLILESASTNQTSMYLCASSLALTRDSNNEQFFGPGTRLTVL.

This clone was found many times. The chain carries TRBV11-3 and TRBJ2-1; 7 bases align to TRBD1. V was pared by 4 bases and J by 8 bases, with 17 bases of the junction left unmatched. There are 17 residues in the CDR3. Germline V gene sequence: CDR1 SGHNT, CDR2 YENEEA. CDR3 sequence (DNA): TGTGCCAGCAGCTCACCTTTCTCGACAGGGAAGATCGATGAGCAGTTCTTC. This sequence encodes CASSSPFSTGKIDEQFF.

The chain combines TRBV18 with TRBJ1-2; 7 nucleotides line up with TRBD1. The CDR3 consists of 13 residues. CDR1 is KGHSH, CDR2 LQKENI, per germline. V shed 4 bases, J shed 6 bases, and the junction held 5 bases outside the gene matches. The CDR3 DNA reads TGTGCCAGCTCACAAGACAGGGTTCATGGCTACACCTTC. Translation: CASSQDRVHGYTF.

V and J are TRBV11-1 and TRBJ2-7; TRBD2 aligns across 9 bases. The CDR3 sequence is 15 residues long. The ends lost 3 bases at V and 2 bases at J; junction bases unmatched: 5. Germline V gives CDR1 SGHAT, CDR2 FQDESV (reference sequence). The CDR3 bases are TGTGCCAGCAGCTTGCGGCCTAGCGGGACCTACGAGCAGTACTTC. This codes for CASSLRPSGTYEQYF.

CDR3 nucleotide sequence: TGTGCCAGCAGTGACCCTTTACTAGTCCAGGTAGAGACCCAGTACTTC. Its protein is CASSDPLLVQVETQYF. This chain uses TRBV6-4 with TRBJ2-5; TRBD2 might be the D (5 bases). The V and J ends lost 2 bases and 4 bases respectively, with 17 bases between them. Germline values: CDR1 MRHNA, CDR2 SNTAGT. CDR3 length: 16 residues.

This rearrangement joins TRBV7-9 to TRBJ1-4; TRBD1 matches 8 bases. After removal of 5 bases from V and 3 bases from J, the junction contained 5 bases not matched to a gene. Germline V CDR1 and CDR2: SEHNR, FQNEAQ (reference sequence). The CDR3 extends over 15 amino acids. The CDR3 coding sequence is TGTGCCAGCAGCGCGGACAGGGTTGCTAATGAAAAACTGTTTTTT. It translates to CASSADRVANEKLFF.

This clone was counted a single time. The V gene is TRBV11-2, the J gene TRBJ1-2; 10 bases line up with TRBD1. Germline assignment: CDR1 SGHAT and CDR2 FQNNGV. Trimming cost V 1 base and J 5 bases; bases outside gene matches: 1. The CDR3 covers 14 residues. The CDR3 protein is CASSLGDRGYGYTF. The DNA of the CDR3 is TGTGCCAGCAGCTTAGGGGACAGGGGTTATGGCTACACCTTC. Full variable domain (rest looked up from reference TRBV11-2 and TRBJ1-2): EAGVAQSPRYKIIEKRQSVAFWCNPISGHATLYWYQQILGQGPKLLIQFQNNGVVDDSQLPKDRFSAERLKGVDSTLKIQPAKLEDSAVYLCASSLGDRGYGYTFGSGTRLTVV.

J is TRBJ2-1 and V is TRBV28, with 8 positions matching TRBD2. CDR1 MDHEN and CDR2 SYDVKM come from the germline V gene. The CDR3 covers 13 residues. V lost 3 bases, J lost 7 bases, and 2 bases stayed unmatched. The CDR3, as DNA: TGTGCCAGCAGTTTGGCGGGAGGTAATGAGCAGTTCTTC. Translated, it gives CASSLAGGNEQFF.

V is TRBV19 and J is TRBJ2-2; tentatively, D is TRBD2 (5 bases). This CDR3 is 13 amino acids long. Germline V lookup: CDR1 LNHDA, CDR2 SQIVND (reference sequence). Between the trimmed V and J ends, which lost 7 bases and 5 bases, there was a span of 11 bases. In nucleotides, the CDR3 is TGTGCCAGTAACGAGGGCGGGACCGGGGAGCTGTTTTTT. It codes for CASNEGGTGELFF. The complete variable domain, with remaining parts taken from reference TRBV19 and TRBJ2-2, reads DGGITQSPKYLFRKEGQNVTLSCEQNLNHDAMYWYRQDPGQGLRLIYYSQIVNDFQKGDIAEGYSVSREKKESFPLTVTSAQKNPTAFYLCASNEGGTGELFFGEGSRLTVL.

The chain employs TRBV7-9 and TRBJ1-4; a weak D match, TRBD1 (6 bases). The CDR3 spans 16 residues. Per germline, CDR1 SEHNR and CDR2 FQNEAQ (reference sequence). Trimming removed 5 bases at V and 6 bases at J, with 19 bases between. CDR3 residues: CASSPAQGLVDEKLFF. CDR3 nucleotide sequence: TGTGCCAGCAGCCCAGCACAGGGTTTGGTAGATGAAAAACTGTTTTTT.

The rearrangement links TRBV29-1 to TRBJ1-3; D not resolved. The CDR3 totals 14 residues. Trimming shortened V by 3 bases and J by 0 bases, and 9 bases separated the two germline ends. CDR1 and CDR2 from the germline V gene are SQVTM and ANQGSEA. The CDR3 coding sequence is TGCAGCGTTGAGGTCGGGAGCTCTGGAAACACCATATATTTT. Its protein product is CSVEVGSSGNTIYF. The complete variable domain, with remaining parts taken from reference TRBV29-1 and TRBJ1-3, reads SAVISQKPSRDICQRGTSLTIQCQVDSQVTMMFWYRQQPGQSLTLIATANQGSEATYESGFVIDKFPISRPNLTFSTLTVSNMSPEDSSIYLCSVEVGSSGNTIYFGEGSWLTVV.

The chain uses TRBV19 and TRBJ2-6; 7 positions agree with TRBD1. J was trimmed by 1 base and V by 6 bases; bases with no gene match: 12. There are 18 residues in the CDR3. Germline loops: CDR1 LNHDA, CDR2 SQIVND (reference sequence). The CDR3 coding sequence is TGTGCCAGTAGCTACTCCGGGACAGCCAGATCTGGGGCCAACGTCCTGACTTTC. This gives the protein CASSYSGTARSGANVLTF. The variable domain in full, completed from reference TRBV19 and TRBJ2-6, reads DGGITQSPKYLFRKEGQNVTLSCEQNLNHDAMYWYRQDPGQGLRLIYYSQIVNDFQKGDIAEGYSVSREKKESFPLTVTSAQKNPTAFYLCASSYSGTARSGANVLTFGAGSRLTVL.

The chain employs TRBV19 and TRBJ2-3; no firm D call. The CDR3 runs 14 residues. CDR1 and CDR2 (germline): LNHDA, SQIVND (reference sequence). The germline V and J ends were trimmed by 3 bases and 2 bases, with 9 bases remaining between them. This CDR3 reads CASSMSGSTDTQYF. As DNA, the CDR3 is TGTGCCAGTAGTATGTCCGGGTCCACAGATACGCAGTATTTT. The full variable domain, in which reference TRBV19 and TRBJ2-3 provide the parts outside the CDR3, is DGGITQSPKYLFRKEGQNVTLSCEQNLNHDAMYWYRQDPGQGLRLIYYSQIVNDFQKGDIAEGYSVSREKKESFPLTVTSAQKNPTAFYLCASSMSGSTDTQYFGPGTRLTVL.

This sequence joins TRBV28 and TRBJ1-1; the D gene is possibly TRBD1 (5 bases). Trimming removed 3 bases from V and 2 bases from J, with 10 bases in between. CDR1 and CDR2 from the germline V gene are MDHEN and SYDVKM. CDR3 length: 14 amino acids. This CDR3 reads CASSFVGTNTEAFF. In nucleotides, the CDR3 is TGTGCCAGCAGTTTTGTGGGGACTAACACTGAAGCTTTCTTT.

This clone has just one count. The rearrangement uses TRBV4-3 and TRBJ2-7, with D tentatively TRBD1 (6 bases). Germline lookup yields CDR1 LGHNA and CDR2 YSLEER. This CDR3 comprises 14 residues. Trimming pared 1 base from V and 1 base from J, leaving 8 bases between. The CDR3: CASSQGRGSYEQYF. The CDR3, as DNA: TGCGCCAGCAGCCAAGGCAGGGGTTCCTACGAGCAGTACTTC.

This CDR3 reads CASSLLDRGAYEQYF. DNA of the CDR3: TGTGCCAGCAGTTTGCTGGACAGGGGTGCCTACGAGCAGTACTTC. The chain carries TRBV28 and TRBJ2-7, with 9 bases fitting TRBD1. The V and J ends lost 3 bases and 2 bases, in that order; junction bases with no gene match: 5. The germline V gene encodes CDR1 MDHEN and CDR2 SYDVKM. The length of the CDR3 is 15 residues.